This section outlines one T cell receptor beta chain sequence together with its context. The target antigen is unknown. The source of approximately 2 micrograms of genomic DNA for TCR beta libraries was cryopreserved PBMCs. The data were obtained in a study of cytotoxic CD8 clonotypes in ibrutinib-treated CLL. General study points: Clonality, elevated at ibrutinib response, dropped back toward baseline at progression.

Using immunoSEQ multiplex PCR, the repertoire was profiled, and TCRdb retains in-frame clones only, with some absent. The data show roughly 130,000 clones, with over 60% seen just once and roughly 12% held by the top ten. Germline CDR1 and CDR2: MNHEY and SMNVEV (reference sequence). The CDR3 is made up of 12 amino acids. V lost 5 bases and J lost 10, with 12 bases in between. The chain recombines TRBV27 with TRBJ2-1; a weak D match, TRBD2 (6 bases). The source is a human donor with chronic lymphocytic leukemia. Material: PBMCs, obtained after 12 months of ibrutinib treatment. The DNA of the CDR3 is TGTGCCAGCAGTCTAATACGGGAGGAGCAGTTCTTC. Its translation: CASSLIREEQFF.